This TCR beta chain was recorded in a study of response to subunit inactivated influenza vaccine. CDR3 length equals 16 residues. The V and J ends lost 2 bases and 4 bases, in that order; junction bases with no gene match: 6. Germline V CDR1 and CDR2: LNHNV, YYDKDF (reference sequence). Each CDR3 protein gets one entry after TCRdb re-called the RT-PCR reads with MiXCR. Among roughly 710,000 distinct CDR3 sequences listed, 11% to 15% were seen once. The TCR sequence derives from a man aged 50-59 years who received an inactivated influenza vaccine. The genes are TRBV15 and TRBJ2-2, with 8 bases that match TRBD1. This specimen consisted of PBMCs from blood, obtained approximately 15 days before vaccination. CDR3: CATSRKTGTGTGELFF. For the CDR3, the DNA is TGTGCCACCAGCAGAAAGACCGGGACAGGCACCGGGGAGCTGTTTTTT.